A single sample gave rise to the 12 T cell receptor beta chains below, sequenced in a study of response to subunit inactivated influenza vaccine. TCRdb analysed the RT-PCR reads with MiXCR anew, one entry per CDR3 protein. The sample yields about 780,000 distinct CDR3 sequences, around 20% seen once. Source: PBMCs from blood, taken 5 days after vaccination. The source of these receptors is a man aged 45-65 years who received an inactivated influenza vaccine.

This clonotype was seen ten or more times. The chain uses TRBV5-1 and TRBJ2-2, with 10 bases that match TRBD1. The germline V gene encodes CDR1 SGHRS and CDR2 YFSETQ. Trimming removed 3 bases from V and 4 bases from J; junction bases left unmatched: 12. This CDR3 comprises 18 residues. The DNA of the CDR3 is TGCGCCAGCAGCTATCGCTCGCCGGGACAGGGGAGCACCGGGGAGCTGTTTTTT. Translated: CASSYRSPGQGSTGELFF.

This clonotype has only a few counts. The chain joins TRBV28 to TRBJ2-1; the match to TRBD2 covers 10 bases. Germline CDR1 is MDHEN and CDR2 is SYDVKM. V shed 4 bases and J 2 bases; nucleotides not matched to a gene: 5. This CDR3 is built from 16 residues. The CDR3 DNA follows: TGTGCCAGCAGTTATACTAGCGGGAAGCCCTACAATGAGCAGTTCTTC. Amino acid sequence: CASSYTSGKPYNEQFF.

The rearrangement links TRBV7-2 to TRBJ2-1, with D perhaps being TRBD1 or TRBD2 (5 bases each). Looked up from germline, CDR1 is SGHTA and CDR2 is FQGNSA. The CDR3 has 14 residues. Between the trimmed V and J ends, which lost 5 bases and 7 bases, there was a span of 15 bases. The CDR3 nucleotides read TGTGCCAGCAGCCCAGGTGCGTGGGGGAATGAGCAGTTCTTC. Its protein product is CASSPGAWGNEQFF.

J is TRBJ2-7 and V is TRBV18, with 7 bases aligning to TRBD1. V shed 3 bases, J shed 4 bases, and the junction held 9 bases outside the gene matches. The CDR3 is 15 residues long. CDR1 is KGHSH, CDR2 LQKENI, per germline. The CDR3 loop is CASSPPQGFGYEQYF. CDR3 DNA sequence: TGTGCCAGCTCACCGCCACAGGGGTTCGGTTACGAGCAGTACTTC.

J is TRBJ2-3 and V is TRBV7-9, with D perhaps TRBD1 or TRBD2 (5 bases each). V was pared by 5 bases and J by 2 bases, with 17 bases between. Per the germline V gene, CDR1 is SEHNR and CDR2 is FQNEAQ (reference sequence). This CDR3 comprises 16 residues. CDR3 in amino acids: CASSQLLGDNTDTQYF. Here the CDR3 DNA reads TGTGCCAGCAGCCAACTCTTGGGGGATAACACAGATACGCAGTATTTT. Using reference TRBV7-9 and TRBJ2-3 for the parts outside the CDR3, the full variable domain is DTGVSQNPRHKITKRGQNVTFRCDPISEHNRLYWYRQTLGQGPEFLTYFQNEAQLEKSRLLSDRFSAERPKGSFSTLEIQRTEQGDSAMYLCASSQLLGDNTDTQYFGPGTRLTVL.

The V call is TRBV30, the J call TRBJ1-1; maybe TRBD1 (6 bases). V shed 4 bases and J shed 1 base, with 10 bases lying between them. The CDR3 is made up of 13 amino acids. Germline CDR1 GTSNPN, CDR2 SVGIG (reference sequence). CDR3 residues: CAWTGDSNTEAFF. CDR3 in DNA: TGTGCCTGGACAGGGGACTCGAACACTGAAGCTTTCTTT.

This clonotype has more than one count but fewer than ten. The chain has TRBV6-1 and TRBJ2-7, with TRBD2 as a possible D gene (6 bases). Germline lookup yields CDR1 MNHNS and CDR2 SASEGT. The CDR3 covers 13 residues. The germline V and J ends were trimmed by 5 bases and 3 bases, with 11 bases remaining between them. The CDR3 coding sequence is TGTGCCAGCAGTAGAGGGACTTACTACGAGCAGTACTTC. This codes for CASSRGTYYEQYF.

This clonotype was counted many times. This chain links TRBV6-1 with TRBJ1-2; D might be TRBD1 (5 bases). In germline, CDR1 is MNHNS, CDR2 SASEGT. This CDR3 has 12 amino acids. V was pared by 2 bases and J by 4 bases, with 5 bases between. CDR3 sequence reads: CASSERGYGYTF. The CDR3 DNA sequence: TGTGCCAGCAGTGAAAGGGGCTATGGCTACACCTTC.

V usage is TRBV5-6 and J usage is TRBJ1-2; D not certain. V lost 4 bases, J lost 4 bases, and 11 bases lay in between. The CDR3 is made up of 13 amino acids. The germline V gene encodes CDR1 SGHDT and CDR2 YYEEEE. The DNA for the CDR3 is TGTGCCAGCAGCCCCGGGCTCATCTATGGCTACACCTTC. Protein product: CASSPGLIYGYTF.

The CDR3 region is CASHQNTGELFF. CDR3 coding DNA: TGTGCCAGCCATCAGAACACCGGGGAGCTGTTTTTT. This chain links TRBV6-5 with TRBJ2-2; D gene unclear. This CDR3 has 12 amino acids. V lost 8 bases and J 1 base, leaving 5 bases between the germline ends. Germline CDR1 is MNHEY and CDR2 is SVGAGI.

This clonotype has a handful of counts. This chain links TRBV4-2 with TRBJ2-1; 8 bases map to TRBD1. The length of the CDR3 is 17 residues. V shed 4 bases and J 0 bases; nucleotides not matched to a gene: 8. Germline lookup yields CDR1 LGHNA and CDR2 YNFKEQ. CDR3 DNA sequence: TGTGCCAGCAGCCGCCGGGGACAGGCTAGCTCCTACAATGAGCAGTTCTTC. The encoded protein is CASSRRGQASSYNEQFF.

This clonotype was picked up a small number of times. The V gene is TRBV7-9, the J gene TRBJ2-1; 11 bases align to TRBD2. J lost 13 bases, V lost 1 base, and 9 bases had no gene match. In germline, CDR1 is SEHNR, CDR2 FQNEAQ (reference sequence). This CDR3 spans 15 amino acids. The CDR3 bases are TGTGCCAGCAGCTTAGTCGGGACTAGCGGAGAACATCAGTTCTTC. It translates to CASSLVGTSGEHQFF.